This T cell receptor (beta chain) came from a study of CD8 T cells in ankylosing spondylitis. This clonotype has ten or more counts. Its antigen is still unknown. Germline assignment: CDR1 MGHDK and CDR2 SYGVNS. The V gene end was trimmed by 6 bases and the J gene end by 0 bases; junction bases not matched to a gene: 4. The CDR3 extends over 16 amino acids. TCRdb fed the 5' RACE reads into MiXCR, producing one record per CDR3 protein. The sample records over 75,000 distinct CDR3 sequences, about 9% being singletons. General study findings and limits: What seemed typical of ankylosing spondylitis blood was a TCR beta motif built from fewer than ten highly homologous variants. Earlier reports found some motif variants in synovial fluid and blood in reactive arthritis. Relatively rare in peripheral blood, disease-linked clones were also CD8+.

Sequencing was performed on blood, either unsorted or a sorted T cell fraction (not recorded which). This clonotype was sampled from a male donor with ankylosing spondylitis or in good health (not recorded which). The V call is TRBV25-1, the J call TRBJ2-3; 12 bases are shared with TRBD2. This CDR3 is CASRGTSGLSTDTQYF. CDR3 coding DNA: TGTGCCAGCAGGGGGACTAGCGGGCTTAGCACAGATACGCAGTATTTT.